This TCR beta chain came from a study of spatial heterogeneity in lung cancer. Study-level background: The authors sequenced available follow-up PBMC samples, taken a median of around 2 years after resection. Compared with alpha-chain sequences, beta-chain sequences were consistently detected in greater numbers.

V dropped 6 bases and J dropped 4 bases, with 14 bases sitting between them. The CDR3 consists of 14 residues. Germline CDR1 is ENHRY and CDR2 is SYGVKD. Every cDNA TCR molecule received its own unique molecular identifier. TCRdb re-derived calls from the 5' RACE reads in MiXCR, one entry per CDR3 protein. The sample lists about 94,000 distinct CDR3 sequences; just under 20% were seen once. The time point: blood at routine non-recurrence follow-up after resection. TCRs were sequenced from unsorted whole RNA of tumor, nontumor lung or PBMC. V and J are TRBV10-3 and TRBJ2-3; a weak D match, TRBD1 (6 bases). This TCR came from a male donor with early-stage non-small cell lung cancer. This specimen was PBMCs, taken at follow-up. CDR3 sequence reads: CAIRADGGPDTQYF. Here the CDR3 DNA reads TGTGCCATCAGGGCAGATGGGGGCCCAGATACGCAGTATTTT.